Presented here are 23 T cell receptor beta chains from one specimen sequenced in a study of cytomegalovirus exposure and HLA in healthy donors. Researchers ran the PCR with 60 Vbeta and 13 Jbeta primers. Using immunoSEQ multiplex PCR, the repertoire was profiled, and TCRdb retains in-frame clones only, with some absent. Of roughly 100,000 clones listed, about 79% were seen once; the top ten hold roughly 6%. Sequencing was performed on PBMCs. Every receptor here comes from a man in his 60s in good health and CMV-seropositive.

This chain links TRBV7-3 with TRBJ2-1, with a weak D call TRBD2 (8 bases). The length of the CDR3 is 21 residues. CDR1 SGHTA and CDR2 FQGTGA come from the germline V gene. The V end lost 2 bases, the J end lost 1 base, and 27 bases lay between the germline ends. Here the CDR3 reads CASSLGPRGFTQRGSYNEQFF. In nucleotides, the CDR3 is TGTGCCAGCAGCTTAGGGCCCAGGGGGTTTACTCAGCGGGGGTCCTACAATGAGCAGTTCTTC. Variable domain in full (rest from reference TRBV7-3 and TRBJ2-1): GAGVSQTPSNKVTEKGKYVELRCDPISGHTALYWYRQSLGQGPEFLIYFQGTGAADDSGLPNDRFFAVRPEGSVSTLKIQRTERGDSAVYLCASSLGPRGFTQRGSYNEQFFGPGTRLTVL.

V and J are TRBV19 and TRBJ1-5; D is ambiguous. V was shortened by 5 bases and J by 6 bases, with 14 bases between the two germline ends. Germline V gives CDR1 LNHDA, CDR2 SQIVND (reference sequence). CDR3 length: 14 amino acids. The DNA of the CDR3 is TGTGCCAGTAGTCCCTCCCTCTTAATTCAGCCCCAGCATTTT. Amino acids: CASSPSLLIQPQHF.

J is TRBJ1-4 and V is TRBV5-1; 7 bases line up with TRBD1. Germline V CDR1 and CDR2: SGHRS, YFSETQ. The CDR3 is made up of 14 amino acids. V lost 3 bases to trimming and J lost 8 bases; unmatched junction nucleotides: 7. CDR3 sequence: CASSSGQVGEKLFF. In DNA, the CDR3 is TGCGCCAGCAGCTCAGGACAGGTCGGGGAAAAACTGTTTTTT.

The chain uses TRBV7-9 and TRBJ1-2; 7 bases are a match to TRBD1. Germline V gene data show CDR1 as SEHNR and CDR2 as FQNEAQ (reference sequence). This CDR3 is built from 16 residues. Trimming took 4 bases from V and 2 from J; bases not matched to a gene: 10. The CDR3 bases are TGTGCCAGCAGCTCAGGGGACAGATACTTGAACTATGGCTACACCTTC. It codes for CASSSGDRYLNYGYTF.

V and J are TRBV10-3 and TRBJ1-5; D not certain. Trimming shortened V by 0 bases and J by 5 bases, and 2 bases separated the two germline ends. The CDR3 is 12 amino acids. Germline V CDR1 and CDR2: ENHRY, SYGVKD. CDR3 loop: CAISESDQPQHF. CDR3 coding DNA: TGTGCCATCAGTGAGTCCGATCAGCCCCAGCATTTT.

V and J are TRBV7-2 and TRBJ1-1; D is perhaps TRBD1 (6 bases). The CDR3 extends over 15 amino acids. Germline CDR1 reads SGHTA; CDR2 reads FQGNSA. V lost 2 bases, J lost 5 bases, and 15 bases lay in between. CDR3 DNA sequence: TGTGCCAGCAGCTTAAGGGCAGGGGAAAGGACTGAAGCTTTCTTT. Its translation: CASSLRAGERTEAFF.

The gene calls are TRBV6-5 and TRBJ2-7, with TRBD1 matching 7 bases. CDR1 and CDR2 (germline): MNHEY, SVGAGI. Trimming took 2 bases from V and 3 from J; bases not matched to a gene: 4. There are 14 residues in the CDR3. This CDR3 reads CASSYIGGSYEQYF. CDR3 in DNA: TGTGCCAGCAGTTACATAGGGGGCAGCTACGAGCAGTACTTC.

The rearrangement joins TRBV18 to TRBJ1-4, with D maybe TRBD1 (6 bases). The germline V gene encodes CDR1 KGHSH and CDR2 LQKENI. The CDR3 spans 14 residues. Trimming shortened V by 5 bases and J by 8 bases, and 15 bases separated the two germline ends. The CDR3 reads CASSYRADGEKLFF. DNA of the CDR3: TGTGCCAGCTCATACAGGGCCGATGGAGAAAAACTGTTTTTT.

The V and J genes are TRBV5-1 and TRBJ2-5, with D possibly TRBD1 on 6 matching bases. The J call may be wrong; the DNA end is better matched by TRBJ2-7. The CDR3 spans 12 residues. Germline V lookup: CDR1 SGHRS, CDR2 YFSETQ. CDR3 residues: CASSLRGYEQYF. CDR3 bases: TGCGCCAGCAGCTTGAGGGGGTACGAGCAGTACTTC.

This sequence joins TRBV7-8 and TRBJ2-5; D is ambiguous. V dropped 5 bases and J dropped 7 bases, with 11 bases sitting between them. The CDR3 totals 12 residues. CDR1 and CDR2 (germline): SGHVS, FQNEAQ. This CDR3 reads CASSLRLRTQYF. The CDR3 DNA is TGTGCCAGCAGCCTACGCCTAAGGACCCAGTACTTC.

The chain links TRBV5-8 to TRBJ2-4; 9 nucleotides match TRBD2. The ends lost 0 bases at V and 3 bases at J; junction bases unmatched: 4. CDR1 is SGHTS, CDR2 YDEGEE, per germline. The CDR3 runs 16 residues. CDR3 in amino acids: CASSLVAGVGKNIQYF. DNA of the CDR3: TGTGCCAGCAGCTTGGTAGCGGGGGTGGGCAAAAACATTCAGTACTTC.

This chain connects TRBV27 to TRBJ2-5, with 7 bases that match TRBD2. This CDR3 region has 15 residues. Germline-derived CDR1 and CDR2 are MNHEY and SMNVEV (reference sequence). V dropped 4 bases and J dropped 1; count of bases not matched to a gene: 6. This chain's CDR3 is CASSWSGASQETQYF. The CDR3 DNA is TGTGCCAGCAGTTGGAGCGGGGCGTCCCAAGAGACCCAGTACTTC.

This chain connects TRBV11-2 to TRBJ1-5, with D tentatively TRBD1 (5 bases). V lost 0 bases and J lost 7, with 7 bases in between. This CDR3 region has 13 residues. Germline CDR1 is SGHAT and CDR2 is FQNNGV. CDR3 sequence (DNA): TGTGCCAGCAGCTTAGACAGGGAACAGCCCCAGCATTTT. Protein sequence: CASSLDREQPQHF.

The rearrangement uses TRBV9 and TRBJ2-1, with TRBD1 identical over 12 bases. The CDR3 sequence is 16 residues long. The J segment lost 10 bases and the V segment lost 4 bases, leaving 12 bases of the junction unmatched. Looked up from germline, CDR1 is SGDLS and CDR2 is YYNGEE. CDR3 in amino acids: CASSPWPGQGAGEQFF. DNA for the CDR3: TGTGCCAGCAGCCCTTGGCCGGGACAGGGGGCCGGGGAGCAGTTCTTC.

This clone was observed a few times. CDR3 coding DNA: TGTGCCAGCAGCCTTACAGGGACCGGGGAGCTGTTTTTT. Translated: CASSLTGTGELFF. The rearrangement links TRBV14 to TRBJ2-2; D might be TRBD1 (6 bases). The CDR3 is 13 residues long. Trimming shortened V by 4 bases and J by 5 bases, and 8 bases separated the two germline ends. Germline V gene data show CDR1 as SGHDN and CDR2 as FVKESK.

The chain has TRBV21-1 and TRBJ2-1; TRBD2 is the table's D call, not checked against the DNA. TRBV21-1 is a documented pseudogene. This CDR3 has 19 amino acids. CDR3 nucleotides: TGTGCCAGCAGCAGACTAGACCCTCAGCCAGAGGGTCCGGGTAATGAGCAGTTCTTC. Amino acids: CASSRLDPQPEGPGNEQFF.

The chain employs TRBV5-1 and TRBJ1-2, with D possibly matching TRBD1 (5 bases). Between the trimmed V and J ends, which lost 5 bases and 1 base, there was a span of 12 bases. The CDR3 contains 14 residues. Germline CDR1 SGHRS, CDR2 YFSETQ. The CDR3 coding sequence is TGCGCCAGCAGTCCGGACACCAGTAACTATGGCTACACCTTC. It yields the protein CASSPDTSNYGYTF.

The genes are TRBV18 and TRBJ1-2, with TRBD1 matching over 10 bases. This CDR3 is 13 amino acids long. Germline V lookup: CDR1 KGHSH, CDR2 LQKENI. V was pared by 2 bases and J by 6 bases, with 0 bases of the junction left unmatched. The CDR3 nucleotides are TGTGCCAGCTCACCAGACAGGGGGCATGGCTACACCTTC. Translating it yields CASSPDRGHGYTF. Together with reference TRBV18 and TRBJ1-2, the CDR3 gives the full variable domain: NAGVMQNPRHLVRRRGQEARLRCSPMKGHSHVYWYRQLPEEGLKFMVYLQKENIIDESGMPKERFSAEFPKEGPSILRIQQVVRGDSAAYFCASSPDRGHGYTFGSGTRLTVV.

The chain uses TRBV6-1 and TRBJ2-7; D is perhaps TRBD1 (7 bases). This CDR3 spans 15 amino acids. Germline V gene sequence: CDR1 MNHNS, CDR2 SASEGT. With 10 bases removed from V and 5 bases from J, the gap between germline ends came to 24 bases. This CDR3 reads CATLRGGRGGHEQYF. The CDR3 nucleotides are TGTGCCACCCTCCGAGGGGGCAGGGGAGGCCACGAGCAGTACTTC.

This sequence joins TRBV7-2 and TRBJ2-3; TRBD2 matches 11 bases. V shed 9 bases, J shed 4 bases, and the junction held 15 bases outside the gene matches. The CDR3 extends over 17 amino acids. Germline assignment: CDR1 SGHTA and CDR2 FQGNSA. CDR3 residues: CASPRTPSGGISDTQYF. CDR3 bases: TGTGCCAGTCCAAGAACCCCTAGCGGGGGGATCTCAGATACGCAGTATTTT.

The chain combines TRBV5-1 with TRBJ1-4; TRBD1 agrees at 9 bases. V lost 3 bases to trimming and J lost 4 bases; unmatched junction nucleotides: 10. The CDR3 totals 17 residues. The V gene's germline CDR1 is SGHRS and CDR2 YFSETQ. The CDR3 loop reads CASSSAKTTGGNEKLFF. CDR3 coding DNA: TGCGCCAGCAGCTCAGCTAAGACGACAGGGGGTAATGAAAAACTGTTTTTT.

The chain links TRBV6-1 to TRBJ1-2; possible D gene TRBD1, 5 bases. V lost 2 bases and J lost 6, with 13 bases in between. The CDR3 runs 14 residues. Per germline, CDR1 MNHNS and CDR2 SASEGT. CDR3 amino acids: CASSERGGGDGYTF. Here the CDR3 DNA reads TGTGCCAGCAGTGAACGGGGGGGAGGGGATGGCTACACCTTC.

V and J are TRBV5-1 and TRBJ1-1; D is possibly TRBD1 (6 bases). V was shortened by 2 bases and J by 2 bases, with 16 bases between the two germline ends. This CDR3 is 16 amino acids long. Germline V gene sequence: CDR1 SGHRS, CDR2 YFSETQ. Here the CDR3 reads CASSLGQIFLNTEAFF. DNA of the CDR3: TGCGCCAGCAGCTTAGGACAGATATTCTTAAACACTGAAGCTTTCTTT.